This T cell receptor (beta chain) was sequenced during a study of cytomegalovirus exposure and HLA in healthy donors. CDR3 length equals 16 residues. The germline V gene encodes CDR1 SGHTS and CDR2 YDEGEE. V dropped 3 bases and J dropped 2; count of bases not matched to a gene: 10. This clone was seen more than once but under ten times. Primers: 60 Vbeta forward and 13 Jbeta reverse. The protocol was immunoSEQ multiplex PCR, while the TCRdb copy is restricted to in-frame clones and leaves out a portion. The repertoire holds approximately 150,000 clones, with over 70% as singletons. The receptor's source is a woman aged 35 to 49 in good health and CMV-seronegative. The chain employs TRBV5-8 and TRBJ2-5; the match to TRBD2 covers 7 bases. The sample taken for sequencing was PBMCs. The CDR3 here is CASSSGLDGGQETQYF. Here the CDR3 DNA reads TGTGCCAGCAGCTCTGGACTAGACGGGGGGCAAGAGACCCAGTACTTC.